The 21 T cell receptor beta chains presented below share a single source sample, sequenced in a study of blood T cell repertoires in COVID-19. The assay was immunoSEQ multiplex PCR, and TCRdb's table has in-frame clones only and misses some. Here the sample spans about 210,000 clones, 84% being singletons. Sequencing was carried out using peripheral blood. Receptors were obtained from a woman aged 45-65 years with active or convalescent COVID-19.

The chain has TRBV4-1 and TRBJ1-1, with 7 bases that match TRBD1. From germline, CDR1 is MGHRA and CDR2 YSYEKL. The CDR3 covers 18 residues. With V trimmed by 7 bases and J by 0 bases, 17 bases remained unmatched. The CDR3: CASTPGQLRGHMNTEAFF. In DNA form, the CDR3 reads TGCGCCAGCACCCCGGGACAGCTCCGTGGACATATGAACACTGAAGCTTTCTTT.

This rearrangement joins TRBV6-1 to TRBJ1-5; 8 bases agree with TRBD1. The CDR3 sequence is 17 residues long. The germline CDR1 and CDR2 sequences are MNHNS and SASEGT. J was trimmed by 0 bases and V by 3 bases; bases with no gene match: 7. For the CDR3, the DNA is TGTGCCAGCAGTGACAGGGGGCTGACTCATAGCAATCAGCCCCAGCATTTT. Translated, it gives CASSDRGLTHSNQPQHF.

The genes are TRBV28 and TRBJ1-6; TRBD1 aligns across 10 bases. Germline loops: CDR1 MDHEN, CDR2 SYDVKM. CDR3 length: 15 residues. V gave up 2 bases and J gave up 7 bases; unmatched junction bases: 2. CDR3 in DNA: TGTGCCAGCAGTTTACTGGGACAGGGGAATTCACCCCTCCACTTT. Residues: CASSLLGQGNSPLHF.

This clone was counted a single time. The rearrangement links TRBV4-1 to TRBJ2-1; D may be TRBD2 (5 bases). The CDR3 spans 16 residues. Germline V lookup: CDR1 MGHRA, CDR2 YSYEKL. Trimming removed 0 bases from V and 5 bases from J, with 14 bases in between. The CDR3 reads CASSQEGADPNNEQFF. The CDR3 bases are TGCGCCAGCAGCCAAGAGGGAGCGGACCCAAACAATGAGCAGTTCTTC.

The sample holds a few counts of this clone. The chain carries TRBV30 and TRBJ1-2; 10 bases line up with TRBD1. The germline V gene has CDR1 GTSNPN and CDR2 SVGIG (reference sequence). The V and J ends lost 3 bases and 4 bases, in that order; junction bases with no gene match: 5. The CDR3 is made up of 14 amino acids. The CDR3 DNA is TGTGCCTGGAGCGCCCGGGACAGGGGCTATGGCTACACCTTC. It is translated as CAWSARDRGYGYTF.

V and J are TRBV19 and TRBJ1-2, with D tentatively TRBD1 (6 bases). Germline V CDR1 and CDR2: LNHDA, SQIVND (reference sequence). V lost 6 bases and J lost 2, with 13 bases in between. This CDR3 comprises 14 residues. The chain's CDR3 is CASSLDRPNYGYTF. The CDR3 nucleotides are TGTGCCAGTAGCCTGGACAGACCGAACTATGGCTACACCTTC.

J is TRBJ1-5 and V is TRBV27; 7 positions match TRBD1. CDR1 and CDR2 (germline): MNHEY, SMNVEV (reference sequence). This CDR3 is 17 amino acids long. Trimming took 3 bases from V and 1 from J; bases not matched to a gene: 9. The CDR3 DNA reads TGTGCCAGCAGTTTTTCCTGGACAGGAGTCAGCAATCAGCCCCAGCATTTT. Translating it yields CASSFSWTGVSNQPQHF.

This chain links TRBV13 with TRBJ2-7, with a weak D call TRBD1 (6 bases). This CDR3 contains 15 residues. The ends were cut back, 2 bases at V and 1 base at J, with 12 bases in the middle. Germline V gene data show CDR1 as PRHDT and CDR2 as FYEKMQ (reference sequence). This CDR3 reads CASSLQDRLSYEQYV. In nucleotides, the CDR3 is TGTGCCAGCAGCTTACAAGACAGGCTGTCCTACGAGCAGTACGTC.

V and J are TRBV10-2 and TRBJ1-5, with TRBD1 matching 8 bases. In germline, CDR1 is WSHSY, CDR2 SAAADI. The CDR3 totals 15 residues. After removal of 1 base from V and 4 bases from J, the junction contained 3 bases not matched to a gene. CDR3 loop: CASSELRTGNQPQHF. The DNA of the CDR3 is TGCGCCAGCAGTGAGTTGCGGACAGGGAATCAGCCCCAGCATTTT.

V is TRBV7-8 and J is TRBJ1-5; 10 bases map to TRBD1. The V gene end was trimmed by 1 base and the J gene end by 6 bases; junction bases not matched to a gene: 3. Per germline, CDR1 SGHVS and CDR2 FQNEAQ. The CDR3 has 15 amino acids. The DNA for the CDR3 is TGTGCCAGCAGCTTAGGGACAGGGGGTATTCAGCCCCAGCATTTT. Protein sequence: CASSLGTGGIQPQHF.

The rearrangement links TRBV5-4 to TRBJ2-5; 10 bases align to TRBD2. Germline values: CDR1 SGHNT, CDR2 YYREEE (reference sequence). The trim removed 2 bases at V and 3 bases at J, leaving 4 bases unmatched. The CDR3 length is 15 residues. Here the CDR3 reads CASSFTSGAKETQYF. CDR3 bases: TGTGCCAGCAGCTTTACTAGCGGGGCGAAAGAGACCCAGTACTTC.

CDR3 DNA: TGTGCCGGGTCTAATCTAGCGGGAGGGGGTAATGAGCAGTTCTTC. It encodes CAGSNLAGGGNEQFF. V and J are TRBV30 and TRBJ2-1, with TRBD2 identical over 12 bases. Trimming took 8 bases from V and 7 from J; bases not matched to a gene: 12. The CDR3 length is 15 residues. Germline loops: CDR1 GTSNPN, CDR2 SVGIG (reference sequence).

J is TRBJ2-2 and V is TRBV24-1, with no clear D. This CDR3 spans 15 amino acids. Germline V lookup: CDR1 KGHDR, CDR2 SFDVKD. V lost 1 base to trimming and J lost 1 base, with 6 bases between them. The CDR3 here is CATSDLPGNTGELFF. CDR3 DNA sequence: TGTGCCACCAGTGATTTACCAGGGAACACCGGGGAGCTGTTTTTT.

The chain has TRBV6-5 and TRBJ1-5; the D is unclear. The V end was cut by 6 bases, the J end by 6 bases, with 12 bases between. This CDR3 has 13 residues. Germline V gene sequence: CDR1 MNHEY, CDR2 SVGAGI. The CDR3 sequence: CASRREGSQPQHF. In DNA, the CDR3 is TGTGCCAGCAGGAGGGAAGGAAGTCAGCCCCAGCATTTT.

A few counts support this clone. This chain connects TRBV6-6 to TRBJ1-5; D is uncertain. This CDR3 comprises 13 residues. Germline V lookup: CDR1 MNHNY, CDR2 SVGAGI (reference sequence). In DNA form, the CDR3 reads TGTCCCCAGCCGGGAGACCCCAATCAGCCCCAGCATTTT. Translated: CPQPGDPNQPQHF.

J is TRBJ1-2 and V is TRBV5-4, with a weak D call TRBD1 (5 bases). Per the germline V gene, CDR1 is SGHNT and CDR2 is YYREEE (reference sequence). With 4 bases removed from V and 3 bases from J, the gap between germline ends came to 16 bases. The CDR3 covers 15 residues. The CDR3 protein is CASSPPAGGYYGYTF. The CDR3 DNA reads TGTGCCAGCAGCCCCCCGGCGGGGGGGTACTATGGCTACACCTTC.

CDR3 sequence (DNA): TGTGCCAGCAGCCTGGAATTAGAGGGACAAGAGAGGGCTTTCTTT. This codes for CASSLELEGQERAFF. This chain joins TRBV7-6 and TRBJ1-1; D is possibly TRBD1 (6 bases). CDR3 size: 15 residues. Germline loops: CDR1 SGHVS, CDR2 FNYEAQ. With 5 bases removed from V and 11 bases from J, the gap between germline ends came to 24 bases.

The rearrangement links TRBV28 to TRBJ2-1; D is perhaps TRBD1 (6 bases). Per the germline V gene, CDR1 is MDHEN and CDR2 is SYDVKM. The CDR3 contains 14 residues. V lost 3 bases and J 5 bases, leaving 11 bases between the germline ends. The CDR3 loop reads CASSFLDSNNEQFF. The CDR3 coding sequence is TGTGCCAGCAGTTTTCTGGACAGTAACAATGAGCAGTTCTTC. Full variable domain (missing parts from reference TRBV28 and TRBJ2-1): DVKVTQSSRYLVKRTGEKVFLECVQDMDHENMFWYRQDPGLGLRLIYFSYDVKMKEKGDIPEGYSVSREKKERFSLILESASTNQTSMYLCASSFLDSNNEQFFGPGTRLTVL.

The chain uses TRBV30 and TRBJ1-3; 7 bases are a match to TRBD1. Trimming at V came to 3 bases and at J to 0 bases, leaving 5 bases not matched to a gene. The V gene's germline CDR1 is GTSNPN and CDR2 SVGIG (reference sequence). The length of the CDR3 is 15 residues. For the CDR3, the DNA is TGTGCCTGGAGCCCGGGACAGTCCTCTGGAAACACCATATATTTT. This encodes CAWSPGQSSGNTIYF.

The chain combines TRBV24-1 with TRBJ2-2; TRBD1 might be the D (6 bases). V lost 1 base and J 4 bases, leaving 9 bases between the germline ends. The CDR3 has 15 residues. CDR1 is KGHDR, CDR2 SFDVKD, per germline. The CDR3: CATSDFNRATGELFF. As DNA, the CDR3 is TGTGCCACCAGTGATTTTAACAGGGCCACCGGGGAGCTGTTTTTT.

This chain links TRBV7-6 with TRBJ1-3, with D perhaps TRBD1 (6 bases). CDR1 SGHVS and CDR2 FNYEAQ come from the germline V gene. The V gene lost 5 bases and the J gene lost 3 bases, with 14 bases spanning the gap. This CDR3 is 15 amino acids long. For the CDR3, the DNA is TGTGCCAGCAGCGCCAGCCAGGGGTTTGGAAACACCATATATTTT. Amino acid sequence: CASSASQGFGNTIYF.